What follows are 12 T cell receptor beta chains derived from one specimen sequenced in a study of spatial heterogeneity in lung cancer. TCRdb used MiXCR to reprocess the 5' RACE reads, holding one entry per CDR3 protein. The table lists roughly 48,000 distinct CDR3 sequences, about 5.8% of them singletons. Time point defined: sample taken at primary tumor resection. The input material, whole RNA from tumor, nontumor lung or frozen PBMC, was sequenced unsorted. The material was PBMCs, obtained at surgery. The receptor source for this set is a male donor with early-stage non-small cell lung cancer.

This clonotype was observed many times. The rearrangement links TRBV20-1 to TRBJ2-7, with no clear D. Germline CDR1 is DFQATT and CDR2 is SNEGSKA (reference sequence). Trimming took 5 bases from V and 5 from J, leaving 16 bases between them. The CDR3 spans 13 residues. The CDR3 loop is CSACRAPCHEQYF. As DNA, the CDR3 is TGCAGTGCTTGCCGGGCCCCGTGCCACGAGCAGTACTTC.

This clonotype came up many times. The chain recombines TRBV18 with TRBJ2-7; 8 nucleotides agree with TRBD2. The junction had 4 bases not matched to a gene; V was cut back by 3 bases and J by 3 bases. The CDR3 is 14 amino acids. From germline, CDR1 is KGHSH and CDR2 LQKENI. CDR3 sequence reads: CASSPSAGDYEQYF. DNA of the CDR3: TGTGCCAGCTCACCTTCAGCGGGAGACTACGAGCAGTACTTC.

This clonotype was found many times. This sequence joins TRBV5-1 and TRBJ1-5; D not certain. Deletions cut 4 bases from V and 2 bases from J, with 13 bases between. Germline assignment: CDR1 SGHRS and CDR2 YFSETQ. This CDR3 contains 15 residues. The CDR3 spells CASSISDGGNQPQHF. CDR3 coding DNA: TGCGCCAGCAGCATCTCGGACGGCGGCAATCAGCCCCAGCATTTT.

This clonotype was seen a few times. V and J are TRBV27 and TRBJ2-7; 10 nucleotides line up with TRBD1. With V trimmed by 8 bases and J by 3 bases, 10 bases remained unmatched. Germline V gene sequence: CDR1 MNHEY, CDR2 SMNVEV (reference sequence). The CDR3 contains 15 residues. Written as DNA, the CDR3 is TGTGCCAGCTCTTCTTGGGGACAGGGGCACTACGAGCAGTACTTC. Translated, it gives CASSSWGQGHYEQYF.

This clonotype was seen at least ten times. CDR3 nucleotide sequence: TGTGCCAGTAGCTCAGGGTTGTTCTATGGCTACACCTTC. Translating it yields CASSSGLFYGYTF. V gene TRBV19 combines with J gene TRBJ1-2, with TRBD1 as a possible D gene (5 bases). Germline V CDR1 and CDR2: LNHDA, SQIVND (reference sequence). The CDR3 covers 13 residues. Between the trimmed V and J ends, which lost 6 bases and 4 bases, there was a span of 12 bases.

This clonotype was detected many times. The V gene is TRBV11-1, the J gene TRBJ2-7, with 9 bases aligning to TRBD2. The V and J ends lost 2 bases and 5 bases, in that order; junction bases with no gene match: 7. The germline V gene encodes CDR1 SGHAT and CDR2 FQDESV (reference sequence). The CDR3 is made up of 15 amino acids. This CDR3 is CASSLTHQREDEQYF. The CDR3 DNA reads TGTGCCAGCAGCTTAACCCACCAGCGGGAGGACGAGCAGTACTTC. Looking up the rest from reference TRBV11-1 and TRBJ2-7 gives the full variable domain: EAEVAQSPRYKITEKSQAVAFWCDPISGHATLYWYRQILGQGPELLVQFQDESVVDDSQLPKDRFSAERLKGVDSTLKIQPAELGDSAMYLCASSLTHQREDEQYFGPGTRLTVT.

The rearrangement uses TRBV12-3 or TRBV12-4 and TRBJ1-2; possibly TRBD1 for D (6 bases). The CDR3 is made up of 14 amino acids. Trimming stripped 3 bases from V and 7 bases from J, with 15 bases between. The CDR3 is CASSFRGASSGYTF. CDR3 bases: TGTGCCAGCAGTTTTCGGGGGGCGAGTTCTGGCTACACCTTC.

This clonotype was seen at least ten times. The chain has TRBV10-3 and TRBJ1-1; D call uncertain. The V and J ends lost 3 bases and 5 bases respectively, with 10 bases between them. The CDR3 is made up of 13 amino acids. The germline CDR1 and CDR2 sequences are ENHRY and SYGVKD. CDR3 residues: CAISEEGGTEAFF. Here the CDR3 DNA reads TGTGCCATCAGTGAAGAGGGAGGAACTGAAGCTTTCTTT.

This clonotype was observed at least ten times. The chain is built from TRBV30 and TRBJ2-1; unclear D gene. V lost 0 bases and J 10 bases, leaving 16 bases between the germline ends. In germline, CDR1 is GTSNPN, CDR2 SVGIG (reference sequence). There are 14 residues in the CDR3. The CDR3 DNA sequence: TGTGCCTGGAGTGTCCCTGGCAGCATTAGCGAGCAGTTCTTC. It yields the protein CAWSVPGSISEQFF.

There are a few counts of this clonotype. This chain joins TRBV5-1 and TRBJ2-1; the D gene could be TRBD1 or TRBD2 (5 bases each). The CDR3 is 13 amino acids. Germline loops: CDR1 SGHRS, CDR2 YFSETQ. V lost 4 bases to trimming and J lost 6 bases, with 11 bases between them. The CDR3 here is CASSQGPANEQFF. As DNA, the CDR3 is TGCGCCAGCAGCCAGGGACCAGCCAATGAGCAGTTCTTC. Looking up the rest from reference TRBV5-1 and TRBJ2-1 gives the full variable domain: KAGVTQTPRYLIKTRGQQVTLSCSPISGHRSVSWYQQTPGQGLQFLFEYFSETQRNKGNFPGRFSGRQFSNSRSEMNVSTLELGDSALYLCASSQGPANEQFFGPGTRLTVL.

This clonotype has a count of ten or more. This chain uses TRBV7-2 with TRBJ2-1, with TRBD1 matching over 9 bases. CDR1 and CDR2 from the germline V gene are SGHTA and FQGNSA. V shed 5 bases and J 4 bases; nucleotides not matched to a gene: 6. There are 15 residues in the CDR3. CDR3 residues: CASSEGQGKYNEQFF. CDR3 bases: TGTGCCAGCAGCGAGGGACAGGGTAAATACAATGAGCAGTTCTTC.

This clonotype was counted at least ten times. V is TRBV19 and J is TRBJ2-5; 8 bases are a match to TRBD2. The CDR3 contains 17 residues. Germline assignment: CDR1 LNHDA and CDR2 SQIVND (reference sequence). Losses at the gene ends were 5 bases for V and 5 bases for J; bases not matched to a gene: 16. CDR3 sequence: CASSLRAGGGGGETQYF. The DNA of the CDR3 is TGTGCCAGTAGTTTGAGGGCGGGAGGAGGAGGCGGCGAGACCCAGTACTTC. The whole variable domain, filled in from reference TRBV19 and TRBJ2-5, reads DGGITQSPKYLFRKEGQNVTLSCEQNLNHDAMYWYRQDPGQGLRLIYYSQIVNDFQKGDIAEGYSVSREKKESFPLTVTSAQKNPTAFYLCASSLRAGGGGGETQYFGPGTRLLVL.